One sample yielded the 3 T cell receptor beta chains listed below, sequenced in a study of T-cell memory formation after mild COVID-19. TCRdb processed the 5' RACE reads anew with MiXCR; each CDR3 protein has one entry. The sample yields 150,000 to 200,000 distinct CDR3 sequences, around a fifth seen once. Sequenced material: PBMCs or a T cell subset sorted from them (not recorded which). The receptors here all came from an adult woman who had mild COVID-19 (a few samples of this study predate the infection). Cell type and time point are not known.

This clonotype was seen a few times. The chain links TRBV9 to TRBJ2-1, with TRBD2 matching 7 bases. Germline lookup yields CDR1 SGDLS and CDR2 YYNGEE. The length of the CDR3 is 15 residues. With V trimmed by 3 bases and J by 8 bases, 11 bases remained unmatched. CDR3 protein: CASSGDGDYGDEQFF. In nucleotides, the CDR3 is TGTGCCAGCAGCGGGGATGGGGACTATGGCGATGAGCAGTTCTTC.

This clonotype was picked up one time. The chain uses TRBV19 and TRBJ2-2; D not certain. Germline CDR1 LNHDA, CDR2 SQIVND (reference sequence). Trimming removed 5 bases from V and 12 bases from J, with 25 bases in between. This CDR3 has 16 residues. In nucleotides, the CDR3 is TGTGCCAGTAGTCATGGGCCTGGGCTTCCCCCATCCCAGCTGTTTTTT. Translation: CASSHGPGLPPSQLFF.

This clonotype has only a few counts. V usage is TRBV14 and J usage is TRBJ1-1; 10 bases map to TRBD1. The CDR3 sequence is 16 residues long. The trim removed 4 bases at V and 4 bases at J, leaving 9 bases unmatched. Germline V gene sequence: CDR1 SGHDN, CDR2 FVKESK. CDR3: CASSPWMDRGGTEAFF. In DNA form, the CDR3 reads TGTGCCAGCAGCCCCTGGATGGACAGGGGGGGCACTGAAGCTTTCTTT.